Shown below are 23 T cell receptor beta chains from a single sample sequenced in a study of cytomegalovirus exposure and HLA in healthy donors. The PCR was carried out with 60 Vbeta primers and 13 Jbeta primers. The method was immunoSEQ multiplex PCR; TCRdb's version includes in-frame clones alone and lacks a portion of them. The sample holds about 170,000 clones, 80% to 90% seen once. Sequences were obtained from PBMCs. The source of these receptors is a woman in her late teens or twenties in good health and CMV-seronegative.

The CDR3 region has the DNA TGTGCCAGCAGTGAAAAAGTAGCGGGAGCACGCTACGAGCAGTACTTC. It translates to CASSEKVAGARYEQYF. The chain links TRBV2 to TRBJ2-7; TRBD2 agrees at 9 bases. The V and J ends lost 2 bases and 3 bases, in that order; junction bases with no gene match: 8. The CDR3 spans 16 residues. Germline V lookup: CDR1 SNHLY, CDR2 FYNNEI.

The CDR3 coding sequence is TGTGCCACCAGCAAACCAACAGGTTTAGGGGAGGTCGGTACAGATACGCAGTATTTT. It encodes CATSKPTGLGEVGTDTQYF. The chain combines TRBV15 with TRBJ2-3; tentative D call: TRBD2 (6 bases). The V end was cut by 4 bases, the J end by 3 bases, with 26 bases between. The CDR3 spans 19 residues. Germline-derived CDR1 and CDR2 are LNHNV and YYDKDF (reference sequence).

The CDR3 loop reads CASSRQAGASGELFF. The CDR3, as DNA: TGTGCCAGCAGTCGACAGGCCGGCGCGTCCGGGGAGCTGTTTTTT. This rearrangement joins TRBV27 to TRBJ2-2; maybe TRBD1 (6 bases). There are 15 residues in the CDR3. Trimming cost V 5 bases and J 6 bases, with 16 bases left between them. Germline lookup yields CDR1 MNHEY and CDR2 SMNVEV (reference sequence).

The V call is TRBV6-5, the J call TRBJ2-5; the D gene is possibly TRBD2 (5 bases). Germline V gene lookup returns CDR1 MNHEY and CDR2 SVGAGI. This CDR3 region has 15 residues. The ends were cut back, 4 bases at V and 5 bases at J, with 17 bases in the middle. The CDR3 region has the DNA TGTGCCAGCAGTTCCCTCGGCGGCCCGGGGGAGACCCAGTACTTC. It specifies CASSSLGGPGETQYF.

This sequence joins TRBV30 and TRBJ2-6; no reliable D call. The V gene lost 5 bases and the J gene lost 0 bases, with 8 bases spanning the gap. This CDR3 has 14 amino acids. Germline loops: CDR1 GTSNPN, CDR2 SVGIG (reference sequence). The CDR3 DNA reads as TGTGCCTGGGGGCGTAACTCTGGGGCCAACGTCCTGACTTTC. Amino acid sequence: CAWGRNSGANVLTF.

J is TRBJ2-7 and V is TRBV4-1; 10 nucleotides align to TRBD1. Germline values: CDR1 MGHRA, CDR2 YSYEKL. V lost 4 bases, J lost 2 bases, and 8 bases stayed unmatched. The CDR3 extends over 16 amino acids. In nucleotides, the CDR3 is TGCGCCAGCAGCCGGTACGGACAGGGGGATACCTACGAGCAGTACTTC. Translation: CASSRYGQGDTYEQYF.

The chain combines TRBV20-1 with TRBJ2-7; no reliable D call. CDR3 length: 11 residues. V lost 3 bases and J 1 base, leaving 4 bases between the germline ends. The germline V gene has CDR1 DFQATT and CDR2 SNEGSKA (reference sequence). The CDR3: CSASYSYEQYF. Here the CDR3 DNA reads TGCAGTGCTAGTTATTCCTACGAGCAGTACTTC.

The chain uses TRBV28 and TRBJ2-7; a possible D gene is TRBD2 (6 bases). Germline CDR1 reads MDHEN; CDR2 reads SYDVKM. There are 13 residues in the CDR3. V was clipped by 3 bases and J by 5 bases, with 11 bases between them. DNA of the CDR3: TGTGCCAGCAGTTTGAGACTAGTCGACGAGCAGTACTTC. It codes for CASSLRLVDEQYF. The variable domain in full, completed from reference TRBV28 and TRBJ2-7, reads DVKVTQSSRYLVKRTGEKVFLECVQDMDHENMFWYRQDPGLGLRLIYFSYDVKMKEKGDIPEGYSVSREKKERFSLILESASTNQTSMYLCASSLRLVDEQYFGPGTRLTVT.

This chain links TRBV10-3 with TRBJ1-1, with 8 nucleotides matching TRBD1. The CDR3 is made up of 14 amino acids. Germline CDR1 is ENHRY and CDR2 is SYGVKD. With 7 bases clipped from V and 7 bases from J, the junction kept 11 bases outside the gene matches. In nucleotides, the CDR3 is TGTGCCATCAAAGGACAGGGCAGGGGAGGTGAAGCTTTCTTT. Translating gives CAIKGQGRGGEAFF.

V usage is TRBV28 and J usage is TRBJ2-2; 13 bases are a match to TRBD2. CDR1 and CDR2 (germline): MDHEN, SYDVKM. The junction had 12 bases not matched to a gene; V was cut back by 7 bases and J by 1 base. The CDR3 runs to 19 residues. CDR3 in amino acids: CASTRLAGGFLGNTGELFF. The CDR3 DNA sequence: TGTGCCAGCACCCGACTAGCGGGAGGATTTTTGGGGAACACCGGGGAGCTGTTTTTT. The full variable domain, its missing parts supplied by reference TRBV28 and TRBJ2-2, is DVKVTQSSRYLVKRTGEKVFLECVQDMDHENMFWYRQDPGLGLRLIYFSYDVKMKEKGDIPEGYSVSREKKERFSLILESASTNQTSMYLCASTRLAGGFLGNTGELFFGEGSRLTVL.

The chain carries TRBV6-1 and TRBJ2-7, with TRBD2 as a possible D gene (5 bases). CDR1 is MNHNS and CDR2 is SASEGT in the germline V gene. CDR3 size: 12 residues. Trimming pared 6 bases from V and 7 bases from J, leaving 13 bases between. CDR3 DNA sequence: TGTGCCAGCAGACTCCATCGGGAAGAGCAGTACTTC. Protein: CASRLHREEQYF.

The chain links TRBV6-5 to TRBJ2-1; D not certain. Trimming pared 6 bases from V and 6 bases from J, leaving 18 bases between. The CDR3 spans 15 residues. The V gene's germline CDR1 is MNHEY and CDR2 SVGAGI. The CDR3 region has the DNA TGTGCCAGCAGCCTTAGCTTCCTACCGGGCAATGAGCAGTTCTTC. This sequence encodes CASSLSFLPGNEQFF.

The chain couples TRBV19 to TRBJ2-2; D perhaps matches TRBD1 (6 bases). CDR1 and CDR2 from the germline V gene are LNHDA and SQIVND (reference sequence). Trimming left V 4 bases short and J 3 bases short, with 12 bases between. The CDR3 extends over 15 amino acids. The CDR3 here is CASSNGQLDTGELFF. The CDR3 bases are TGTGCCAGTAGTAACGGACAGCTTGACACCGGGGAGCTGTTTTTT.

V usage is TRBV28 and J usage is TRBJ1-3; TRBD1 is a possible D gene (5 bases). The CDR3 has 14 amino acids. In germline, CDR1 is MDHEN, CDR2 SYDVKM. The V end lost 6 bases, the J end lost 0 bases, and 9 bases lay between the germline ends. The CDR3 here is CASRTVISGNTIYF. As DNA, the CDR3 is TGTGCCAGCAGGACAGTCATCTCTGGAAACACCATATATTTT.

The rearrangement links TRBV28 to TRBJ2-7, with 7 nucleotides matching TRBD1. Germline loops: CDR1 MDHEN, CDR2 SYDVKM. CDR3 size: 15 residues. Trimming took 4 bases from V and 2 from J; bases not matched to a gene: 8. The CDR3 DNA reads as TGTGCCAGCAGTTCCCGACAGGGTTTTACCTACGAGCAGTACTTC. It codes for CASSSRQGFTYEQYF.

The gene calls are TRBV28 and TRBJ2-7; TRBD1 matches 7 bases. Trimming cost V 6 bases and J 1 base; bases outside gene matches: 12. CDR3 length equals 16 residues. Per germline, CDR1 MDHEN and CDR2 SYDVKM. The DNA of the CDR3 is TGTGCCAGCAGCTCTATCTGGGACAGACCGTCCTACGAGCAGTACTTC. The encoded protein is CASSSIWDRPSYEQYF.

The rearrangement uses TRBV5-1 and TRBJ2-1, with 12 bases identical to TRBD2. The CDR3 is 18 amino acids. Trimming at V came to 1 base and at J to 1 base, leaving 6 bases not matched to a gene. Germline V lookup: CDR1 SGHRS, CDR2 YFSETQ. The CDR3 protein is CASSLTGLAGGSYNEQFF. CDR3 nucleotide sequence: TGCGCCAGCAGCTTGACGGGCCTAGCGGGAGGGTCCTACAATGAGCAGTTCTTC. The entire variable domain, with the rest obtained from reference TRBV5-1 and TRBJ2-1, is as follows: KAGVTQTPRYLIKTRGQQVTLSCSPISGHRSVSWYQQTPGQGLQFLFEYFSETQRNKGNFPGRFSGRQFSNSRSEMNVSTLELGDSALYLCASSLTGLAGGSYNEQFFGPGTRLTVL.

V gene TRBV5-1 combines with J gene TRBJ1-2, with 10 bases matching TRBD1. Germline V lookup: CDR1 SGHRS, CDR2 YFSETQ. This CDR3 comprises 15 residues. J gave up 4 bases and V 4 bases, and 7 bases lay outside the gene matches. The CDR3 here is CASSTDGQGGYGYTF. CDR3 nucleotides: TGCGCCAGCAGCACCGATGGACAGGGGGGCTATGGCTACACCTTC.

V is TRBV6-5 and J is TRBJ1-2, with D perhaps matching TRBD1 (5 bases). Trimming cost V 4 bases and J 7 bases, with 22 bases left between them. The germline gives CDR1 MNHEY, CDR2 SVGAGI. CDR3 length: 16 residues. The CDR3 is CASSSAPGGEEGGYTF. In nucleotides, the CDR3 is TGTGCCAGCAGTTCGGCCCCAGGAGGGGAAGAGGGTGGCTACACCTTC.

The J gene is TRBJ2-7, the V gene TRBV5-1; 11 bases fit TRBD1. CDR1 and CDR2 from the germline V gene are SGHRS and YFSETQ. The CDR3 consists of 14 residues. J gave up 6 bases and V 0 bases, and 2 bases lay outside the gene matches. This CDR3 reads CASSLVDRGPEQYF. DNA of the CDR3: TGCGCCAGCAGCTTGGTGGACAGGGGGCCCGAGCAGTACTTC. Supplemented by reference TRBV5-1 and TRBJ2-7, the full variable domain reads KAGVTQTPRYLIKTRGQQVTLSCSPISGHRSVSWYQQTPGQGLQFLFEYFSETQRNKGNFPGRFSGRQFSNSRSEMNVSTLELGDSALYLCASSLVDRGPEQYFGPGTRLTVT.

V is TRBV7-6 and J is TRBJ1-1, with TRBD1 matching over 7 bases. V trimming: 5 bases; J trimming: 1 base; junction bases outside the gene matches: 1. The length of the CDR3 is 13 residues. Germline CDR1 reads SGHVS; CDR2 reads FNYEAQ. CDR3 nucleotides: TGTGCCAGCAGCCGGGACAGGAACACTGAAGCTTTCTTT. Translated: CASSRDRNTEAFF.

This clone occurred once. CDR3 sequence: CASSDPGTGGYEQYF. The CDR3 DNA is TGTGCCAGCAGTGACCCCGGGACAGGGGGCTACGAGCAGTACTTC. The J gene is TRBJ2-7, the V gene TRBV6-1, with 11 positions matching TRBD1. The CDR3 totals 15 residues. Germline CDR1 reads MNHNS; CDR2 reads SASEGT. V was clipped by 3 bases and J by 3 bases; unmatched bases: 4.

The gene calls are TRBV27 and TRBJ2-6; 7 bases are shared with TRBD1. CDR3 length: 18 residues. With 4 bases clipped from V and 0 bases from J, the junction kept 9 bases outside the gene matches. In germline, CDR1 is MNHEY, CDR2 SMNVEV (reference sequence). CDR3: CASSSRGPNYSGANVLTF. In nucleotides, the CDR3 is TGTGCCAGCAGTTCAAGGGGGCCAAACTACTCTGGGGCCAACGTCCTGACTTTC.